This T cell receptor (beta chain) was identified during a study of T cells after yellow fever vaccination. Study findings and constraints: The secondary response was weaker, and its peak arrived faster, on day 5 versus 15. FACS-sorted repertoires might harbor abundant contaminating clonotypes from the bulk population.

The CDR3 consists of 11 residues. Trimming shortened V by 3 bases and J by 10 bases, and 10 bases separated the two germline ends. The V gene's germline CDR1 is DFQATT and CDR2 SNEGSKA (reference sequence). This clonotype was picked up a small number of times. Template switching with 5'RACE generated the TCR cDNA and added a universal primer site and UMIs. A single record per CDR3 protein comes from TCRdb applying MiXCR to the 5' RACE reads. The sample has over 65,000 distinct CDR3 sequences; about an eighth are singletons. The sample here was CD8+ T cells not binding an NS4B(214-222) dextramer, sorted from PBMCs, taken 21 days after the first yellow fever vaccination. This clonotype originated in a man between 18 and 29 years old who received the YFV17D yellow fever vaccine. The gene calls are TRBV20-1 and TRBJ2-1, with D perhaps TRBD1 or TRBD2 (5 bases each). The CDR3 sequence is CSASAGDEQFF. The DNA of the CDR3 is TGCAGTGCTAGTGCCGGGGACGAGCAGTTCTTC.